This entry is about one T cell receptor (beta chain). Assay used: immunoSEQ multiplex PCR; TCRdb lists only in-frame clones, some missing. Of approximately 130,000 clones listed, over 75% are singletons. The data derive from a study of T cell responses to AZD1222 COVID-19 vaccine. The length of the CDR3 is 13 residues. The V gene's germline CDR1 is SGHTA and CDR2 FQGTGA. Trimming stripped 0 bases from V and 5 bases from J, with 8 bases between. Sequencing was performed on peripheral blood, taken 28 days after the second AZD1222 dose. The rearrangement joins TRBV7-3 to TRBJ2-7; D might be TRBD1 (5 bases). The sequence was obtained from an adult who received the AZD1222 COVID-19 vaccine. In DNA, the CDR3 is TGTGCCAGCAGCTTAACCCAGGGAAACGAGCAGTACTTC. This gives the protein CASSLTQGNEQYF.